Following are 12 T cell receptor beta chains from one sample sequenced in a study of spatial heterogeneity in lung cancer. TCRdb passed the 5' RACE reads through MiXCR, listing each CDR3 protein once. The profile shows more than 30,000 distinct CDR3 sequences, 4% to 6% of them singletons. Time point here: sample taken at primary tumor resection. Unsorted whole RNA from tumor, nontumor lung or frozen PBMC underwent sequencing. Sequences were derived from PBMCs, sampled at surgery. The receptors shown here come from a female donor with early-stage non-small cell lung cancer.

This clonotype came up many times. The V gene is TRBV7-2, the J gene TRBJ1-3; D may be TRBD1 (5 bases). Germline CDR1 and CDR2: SGHTA and FQGNSA. Trimming cost V 4 bases and J 0 bases, with 16 bases left between them. CDR3 length: 17 residues. The CDR3 region has the DNA TGTGCCAGCAGCTCGACCGACAGCCTCTTCTCTGGAAACACCATATATTTT. It encodes CASSSTDSLFSGNTIYF.

V usage is TRBV12-3 or TRBV12-4 and J usage is TRBJ1-3; D may be TRBD1 (6 bases). Trimming removed 4 bases from V and 3 bases from J, with 7 bases in between. This CDR3 contains 13 residues. CDR3 protein: CASSWDNGNTIYF. CDR3 bases: TGTGCCAGCAGTTGGGACAATGGAAACACCATATATTTT.

This clonotype was detected ten times or more. This chain links TRBV6-4 with TRBJ1-1; D possibly corresponds to TRBD1 (5 bases). The CDR3 extends over 13 amino acids. Germline V CDR1 and CDR2: MRHNA, SNTAGT. CDR3 sequence: CANTLGVRTEAFF. The CDR3 coding sequence is TGTGCTAATACTTTGGGGGTGCGGACTGAAGCTTTCTTT.

The chain uses TRBV13 and TRBJ1-6; maybe TRBD1 (6 bases). This CDR3 spans 17 amino acids. V lost 3 bases, J lost 7 bases, and 19 bases lay in between. CDR1 is PRHDT and CDR2 is FYEKMQ in the germline V gene (reference sequence). CDR3: CASSLFKTGAQNSPLHF. The CDR3 DNA is TGTGCCAGCAGCTTGTTTAAGACAGGCGCTCAAAATTCACCCCTCCACTTT.

Ten or more counts support this clonotype. The V and J genes are TRBV12-3 or TRBV12-4 and TRBJ2-3; weak D call: TRBD1 (6 bases). The length of the CDR3 is 15 residues. Trimming left V 5 bases short and J 6 bases short, with 18 bases between. The CDR3 sequence: CASSQQPPQGDTQYF. The CDR3 DNA is TGTGCCAGCAGTCAACAGCCACCCCAGGGGGATACGCAGTATTTT.

This clonotype was seen at least ten times. V gene TRBV28 combines with J gene TRBJ1-4, with D uncertain. Germline V gene data show CDR1 as MDHEN and CDR2 as SYDVKM. Trimming left V 5 bases short and J 0 bases short, with 7 bases between. CDR3 length: 14 residues. The CDR3 nucleotides read TGTGCCAGCAGTCCTCCTGCAACTAATGAAAAACTGTTTTTT. Encoded protein: CASSPPATNEKLFF. Drawing the rest from reference TRBV28 and TRBJ1-4, the complete variable domain is DVKVTQSSRYLVKRTGEKVFLECVQDMDHENMFWYRQDPGLGLRLIYFSYDVKMKEKGDIPEGYSVSREKKERFSLILESASTNQTSMYLCASSPPATNEKLFFGSGTQLSVL.

Ten or more counts support this clonotype. The chain couples TRBV7-8 to TRBJ2-5, with a weak D call TRBD1 (7 bases). Deletions cut 5 bases from V and 2 bases from J, with 21 bases between. Germline V CDR1 and CDR2: SGHVS, FQNEAQ. The CDR3 is made up of 17 amino acids. CDR3 sequence reads: CASSKGTQGVWQETQYF. The DNA of the CDR3 is TGTGCCAGCAGCAAGGGGACTCAGGGGGTTTGGCAAGAGACCCAGTACTTC.

The chain recombines TRBV4-2 with TRBJ2-5; D might be TRBD2 (7 bases). This CDR3 has 16 amino acids. V lost 0 bases and J 5 bases, leaving 16 bases between the germline ends. Germline V lookup: CDR1 LGHNA, CDR2 YNFKEQ. CDR3 in DNA: TGTGCCAGCAGCCAAGATCCTCGGGGGGCGGGTGAGACCCAGTACTTC. It specifies CASSQDPRGAGETQYF.

This clonotype appeared many times. The rearrangement uses TRBV11-2 and TRBJ1-5; D unclear. Germline values: CDR1 SGHAT, CDR2 FQNNGV. The CDR3 extends over 17 amino acids. Trimming stripped 1 base from V and 0 bases from J, with 13 bases between. The CDR3 here is CASSLGTRYSSNQPQHF. The CDR3 DNA reads TGTGCCAGCAGCTTAGGAACTAGGTACAGTAGCAATCAGCCCCAGCATTTT.

In this sample, this clonotype turned up many times. The gene calls are TRBV27 and TRBJ1-1; tentative D call: TRBD1 (5 bases). The germline V gene encodes CDR1 MNHEY and CDR2 SMNVEV (reference sequence). The CDR3 contains 14 residues. The ends were cut back, 4 bases at V and 1 base at J, with 10 bases in the middle. The CDR3 spells CASSSGGPNTEAFF. In DNA form, the CDR3 reads TGTGCCAGCAGTTCTGGGGGACCGAACACTGAAGCTTTCTTT.

This clonotype was seen only a few times. DNA for the CDR3: TGTGCCAGCAGCAACCGGAGGAGGTCACCAGATACGCAGTATTTT. It translates to CASSNRRRSPDTQYF. This chain joins TRBV6-5 and TRBJ2-3; D is perhaps TRBD2 (5 bases). Per germline, CDR1 MNHEY and CDR2 SVGAGI. The CDR3 runs 15 residues. V lost 6 bases and J lost 4, with 17 bases in between.

This clonotype appeared many times. The rearrangement joins TRBV6-2 or TRBV6-3 to TRBJ2-7, with 9 bases aligning to TRBD1. The V gene end was trimmed by 0 bases and the J gene end by 3 bases; junction bases not matched to a gene: 9. Germline V lookup: CDR1 MNHEY, CDR2 SVGEGT. The CDR3 consists of 17 residues. CDR3 bases: TGTGCCAGCAGTTACTCGTTCCGGGACAGGGATATCTACGAGCAGTACTTC. Translating it yields CASSYSFRDRDIYEQYF.